In its sample, the clone carrying this T cell receptor (beta chain) was seen a few times. The antigen remains unidentified. The V gene lost 5 bases and the J gene lost 6 bases, with 10 bases spanning the gap. Per the germline V gene, CDR1 is SGHVS and CDR2 is FQNEAQ. The CDR3 sequence is 12 residues long. This sample is drawn from a study of cytomegalovirus exposure and HLA in healthy donors. Overall study: Counted in an early data release were approximately 80 million unique TCRs from HLA-typed donors. Study-level results: It was approximately 160 TCR beta chains that were listed as cytomegalovirus-associated.

Primers included in the PCR were 60 Vbeta and 13 Jbeta primers. Here immunoSEQ multiplex PCR was the method, and the copy in TCRdb shows in-frame clones only, minus some. Among about 180,000 clones listed, roughly 79% were seen once. Sequencing was done on a sample of PBMCs. The chain links TRBV7-8 to TRBJ2-5; D call uncertain. This receptor was identified in a woman aged 18-29 years in good health and CMV-seropositive. The CDR3 spells CASSEVVKTQYF. The CDR3 bases are TGTGCCAGCAGCGAGGTGGTAAAGACCCAGTACTTC.